This entry describes one TCR beta chain. Its specificity is unknown. These data originate in a study of response to subunit inactivated influenza vaccine. One entry per CDR3 protein results from TCRdb running MiXCR on the RT-PCR reads. The table has about 700,000 distinct CDR3 sequences, approximately 14% seen once; the top ten hold roughly 11%. V lost 7 bases, J lost 0 bases, and 7 bases lay in between. The CDR3 spans 14 residues. Germline CDR1 MNHEY, CDR2 SMNVEV (reference sequence). The study, taken as a whole, reports: T cells newly recruited by each seasonal influenza vaccination are few, the authors suggested.

The V call is TRBV27, the J call TRBJ1-6; D is uncertain. This sample comprised PBMCs from blood, obtained approximately 13 days after vaccination. The clonotype originates from a man in his forties or fifties who received an inactivated influenza vaccine. CDR3: CASTKSSYNSPLHF. The CDR3 DNA follows: TGTGCCAGCACGAAAAGCTCCTATAATTCACCCCTCCACTTT.